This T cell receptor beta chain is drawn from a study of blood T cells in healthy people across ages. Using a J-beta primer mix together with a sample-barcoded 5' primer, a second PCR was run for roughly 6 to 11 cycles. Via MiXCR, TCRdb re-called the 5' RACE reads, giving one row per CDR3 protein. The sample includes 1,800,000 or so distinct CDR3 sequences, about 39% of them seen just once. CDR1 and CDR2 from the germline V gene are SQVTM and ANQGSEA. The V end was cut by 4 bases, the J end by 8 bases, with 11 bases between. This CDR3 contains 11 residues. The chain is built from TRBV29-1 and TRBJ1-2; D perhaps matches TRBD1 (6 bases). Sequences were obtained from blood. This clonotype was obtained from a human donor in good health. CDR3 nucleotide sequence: TGCAGCGTTGCCCTCGGACAGGGCTACACCTTC. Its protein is CSVALGQGYTF.